This TCR beta chain was documented in a study of blood T cell repertoires in COVID-19. Study as a whole: Researchers got acute and convalescent COVID-19 samples from the United States, Italy and Spain. The cDNA or gDNA used as material had been derived from T cells, B-cell-depleted T cells, or PBMCs.

Germline V CDR1 and CDR2: SGHRS, YFSETQ. The V segment lost 2 bases and the J segment 3 bases; nucleotides outside the gene matches: 7. The length of the CDR3 is 15 residues. Original processing notes: Counts of nucleated cells, estimated from reference gene primer amplification, were obtained. Produced via immunoSEQ multiplex PCR; TCRdb's table is partial and in-frame only. The D gene and trimming were derived from the DNA, and the V and J assignments and clone size from that table. The data hold roughly 46,000 clones, with around 85% observed a single time. Input material: peripheral blood. The chain employs TRBV5-1 and TRBJ2-7, with 8 bases matching TRBD2. This receptor was taken from a human donor in a cohort sampled during active COVID-19. The donor label of this sample is uncertain. DNA for the CDR3: TGCGCCAGCAGCTTTGCGGGAGGTCTGGGCTACGAGCAGTACTTC. This sequence encodes CASSFAGGLGYEQYF.